This is a list of T cell receptor beta chains from one sample in a study of blood T cell repertoires in COVID-19. Sequencing was performed with immunoSEQ multiplex PCR; in TCRdb, only in-frame clones are kept and a portion is missing. The sample holds about 86,000 clones, roughly 86% seen once. Sequencing was done on a sample of peripheral blood. These receptors originate from a woman of 80 years or more with acute or convalescent COVID-19. The CDR3 runs from the conserved cysteine through the conserved F or W.

v_gene	j_gene	CDR3aa
TRBV4-2	TRBJ2-1	CASSHPRGEQFF
TRBV24-1	TRBJ1-5	CATSEREWNQPQHF
TRBV3-1/TRBV3-2	TRBJ1-2	CASSDGTGANYGYTF
TRBV18	TRBJ2-1	CASSPGTSLNEQFF
TRBV6-6	TRBJ1-1	CASSYPEGGRTEAFF
TRBV9	TRBJ1-2	CASSVLDREAPYGYTF
TRBV5-1	TRBJ2-7	CASSLTLSGGGSYEQYF
TRBV6-6	TRBJ2-1	CASSLYPGLGSSSYNEQFF
TRBV7-9	TRBJ1-2	CASSLGGAGLNGYTF
TRBV14	TRBJ2-1	CASSQDTGTLTYNEQFF
TRBV28	TRBJ2-7	CASTQVVRDRAVEQYF
TRBV28	TRBJ1-5	CASSPGGAGQPQHF
TRBV19	TRBJ1-1	CASIFPGGNMNTEAFF
TRBV28	TRBJ2-2	CASSSSGRAGGELFF
TRBV10-1	TRBJ1-4	CASSEARGNEKLFF
TRBV15	TRBJ2-1	CATSPGTSGPERFF
TRBV6-5	TRBJ2-1	CASRRDRVTYNEQFF
TRBV11-1	TRBJ1-2	CASSRDRFNYGYTF
TRBV10-3	TRBJ2-1	CATIAGGLRSYNEQFF
TRBV5-4	TRBJ2-5	CASSLGVQETQYF
TRBV28	TRBJ2-7	CASSFSGTSPEQYF
TRBV7-9	TRBJ2-5	CASRDYKETQYF
TRBV7-2	TRBJ2-7	CASSLNYEQYF
TRBV7-9	TRBJ2-5	CASSSRKPGQGRGETQYF
TRBV4-2	TRBJ2-2	CASSSPSGGATGTGELFF
TRBV28	TRBJ1-5	CASSLNRGFLQPQHF
TRBV25-1	TRBJ1-1	CASSDRDRVAFF
TRBV7-8	TRBJ2-7	CASSLERFEQYF
TRBV5-1	TRBJ2-3	CASSFREGDTQYF
TRBV28	TRBJ1-2	CASTLTPSETRLGYGYTF
TRBV5-1	TRBJ1-1	CASSLRQGSNTEAFF
TRBV5-6	TRBJ2-3	CASSLGGDTQYF
TRBV5-6	TRBJ1-2	CASSPPGQNYGYTF
TRBV3-1/TRBV3-2	TRBJ2-1	CASSQSGTSSYNEQFF
TRBV21-1	TRBJ2-7	CASSKVNGGRDEQYF